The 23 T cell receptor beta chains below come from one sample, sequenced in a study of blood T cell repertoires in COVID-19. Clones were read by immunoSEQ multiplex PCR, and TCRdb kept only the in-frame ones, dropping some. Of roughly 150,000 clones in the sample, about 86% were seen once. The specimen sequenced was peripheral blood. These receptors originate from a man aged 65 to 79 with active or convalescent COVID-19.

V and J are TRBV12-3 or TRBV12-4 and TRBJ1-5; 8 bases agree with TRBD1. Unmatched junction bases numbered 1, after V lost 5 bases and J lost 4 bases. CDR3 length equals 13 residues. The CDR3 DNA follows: TGTGCCAGCAGTGGACAGGGTAATCAGCCCCAGCATTTT. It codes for CASSGQGNQPQHF.

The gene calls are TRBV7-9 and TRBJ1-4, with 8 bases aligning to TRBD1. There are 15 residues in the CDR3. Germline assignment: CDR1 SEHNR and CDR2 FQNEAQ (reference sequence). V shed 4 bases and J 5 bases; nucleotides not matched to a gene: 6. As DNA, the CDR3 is TGTGCCAGCAGCTCGGACAGGGAATGGAATGAAAAACTGTTTTTT. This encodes CASSSDREWNEKLFF.

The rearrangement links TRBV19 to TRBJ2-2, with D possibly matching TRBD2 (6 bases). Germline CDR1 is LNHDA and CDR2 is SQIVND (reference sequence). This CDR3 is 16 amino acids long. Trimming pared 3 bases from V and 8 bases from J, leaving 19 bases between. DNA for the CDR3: TGTGCCAGTAGTATGTGGCTAGCGTACGAGGAGGGGGAGCTGTTTTTT. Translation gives CASSMWLAYEEGELFF.

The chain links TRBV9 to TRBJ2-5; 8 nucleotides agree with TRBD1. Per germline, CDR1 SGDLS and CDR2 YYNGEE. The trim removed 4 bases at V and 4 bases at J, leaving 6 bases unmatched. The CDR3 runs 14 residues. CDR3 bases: TGTGCCAGCAGCATTGGACAGGGTAGAGAGACCCAGTACTTC. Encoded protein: CASSIGQGRETQYF. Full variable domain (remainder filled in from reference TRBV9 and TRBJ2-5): DSGVTQTPKHLITATGQRVTLRCSPRSGDLSVYWYQQSLDQGLQFLIQYYNGEERAKGNILERFSAQQFPDLHSELNLSSLELGDSALYFCASSIGQGRETQYFGPGTRLLVL.

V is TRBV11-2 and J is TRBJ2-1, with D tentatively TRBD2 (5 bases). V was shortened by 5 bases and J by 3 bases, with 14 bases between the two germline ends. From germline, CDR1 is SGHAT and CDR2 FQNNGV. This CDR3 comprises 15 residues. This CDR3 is CASSPRVAYYNEQFF. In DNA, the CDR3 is TGTGCCAGCAGCCCCCGGGTAGCGTACTACAATGAGCAGTTCTTC.

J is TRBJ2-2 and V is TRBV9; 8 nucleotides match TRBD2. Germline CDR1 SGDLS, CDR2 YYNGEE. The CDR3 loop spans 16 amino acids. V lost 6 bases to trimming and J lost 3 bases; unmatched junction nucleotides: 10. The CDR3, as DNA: TGTGCCAGCAACAAACGGACTAGCAGCCACACCGGGGAGCTGTTTTTT. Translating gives CASNKRTSSHTGELFF.

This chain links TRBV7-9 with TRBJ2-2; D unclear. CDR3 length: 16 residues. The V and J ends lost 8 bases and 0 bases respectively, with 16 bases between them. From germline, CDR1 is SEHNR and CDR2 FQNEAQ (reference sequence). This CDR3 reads CASCLGRVSNTGELFF. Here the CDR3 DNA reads TGTGCCAGCTGTCTCGGCCGGGTATCGAACACCGGGGAGCTGTTTTTT.

This CDR3 reads CASSLRGYNSPLHF. The CDR3 DNA sequence: TGTGCCAGCAGCTTAAGGGGCTACAATTCACCCCTCCACTTT. The chain joins TRBV7-2 to TRBJ1-6; D perhaps matches TRBD1 (5 bases). V was clipped by 2 bases and J by 7 bases, with 9 bases between them. Germline values: CDR1 SGHTA, CDR2 FQGNSA. This CDR3 has 14 amino acids.

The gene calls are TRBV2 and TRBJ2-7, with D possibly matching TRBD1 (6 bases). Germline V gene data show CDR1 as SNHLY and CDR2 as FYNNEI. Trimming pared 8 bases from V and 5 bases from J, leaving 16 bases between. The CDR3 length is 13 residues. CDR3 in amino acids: CASGNRVDDEQYF. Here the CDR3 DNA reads TGTGCCAGCGGGAACAGGGTTGACGACGAGCAGTACTTC.

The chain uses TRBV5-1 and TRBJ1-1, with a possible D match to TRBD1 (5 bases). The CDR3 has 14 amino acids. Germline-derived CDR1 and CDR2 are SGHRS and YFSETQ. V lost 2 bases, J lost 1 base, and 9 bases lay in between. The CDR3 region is CASSFQGRNTEAFF. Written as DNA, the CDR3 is TGCGCCAGCAGCTTCCAGGGCCGGAACACTGAAGCTTTCTTT.

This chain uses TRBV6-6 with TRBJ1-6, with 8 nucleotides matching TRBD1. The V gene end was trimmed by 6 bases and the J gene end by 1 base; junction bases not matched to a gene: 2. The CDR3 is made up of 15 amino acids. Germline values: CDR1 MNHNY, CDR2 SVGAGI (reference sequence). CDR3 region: CASRQGDSYNSPLHF. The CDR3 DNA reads TGTGCCAGCAGACAGGGGGATTCCTATAATTCACCCCTCCACTTT.

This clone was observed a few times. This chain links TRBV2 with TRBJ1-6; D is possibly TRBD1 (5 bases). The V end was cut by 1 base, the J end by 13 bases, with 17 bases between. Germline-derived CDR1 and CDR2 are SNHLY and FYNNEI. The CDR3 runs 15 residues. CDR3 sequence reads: CASSEEGTGRPPLHF. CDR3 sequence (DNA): TGTGCCAGCAGTGAAGAGGGAACAGGCCGACCCCCCCTCCACTTT.

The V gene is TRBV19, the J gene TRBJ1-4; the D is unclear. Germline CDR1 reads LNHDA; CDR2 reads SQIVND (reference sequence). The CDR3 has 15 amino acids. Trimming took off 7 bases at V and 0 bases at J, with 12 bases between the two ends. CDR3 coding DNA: TGTGCCAGTACCAACTTCGGTGCAACTAATGAAAAACTGTTTTTT. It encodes CASTNFGATNEKLFF.

This CDR3 is CASSLLTGADTQYF. The CDR3 DNA sequence: TGTGCCAGCAGCTTACTGACAGGGGCAGATACGCAGTATTTT. J is TRBJ2-3 and V is TRBV7-9, with 8 nucleotides matching TRBD1. The V segment lost 2 bases and the J segment 4 bases; nucleotides outside the gene matches: 2. Per germline, CDR1 SEHNR and CDR2 FQNEAQ (reference sequence). The CDR3 is 14 residues long.

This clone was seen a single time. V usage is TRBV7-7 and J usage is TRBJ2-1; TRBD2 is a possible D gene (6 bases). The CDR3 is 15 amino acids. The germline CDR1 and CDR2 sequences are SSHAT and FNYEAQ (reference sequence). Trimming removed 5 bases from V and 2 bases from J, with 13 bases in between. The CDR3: CASSRRGAPYNEQFF. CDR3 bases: TGTGCCAGCAGCCGCCGCGGGGCCCCCTACAATGAGCAGTTCTTC.

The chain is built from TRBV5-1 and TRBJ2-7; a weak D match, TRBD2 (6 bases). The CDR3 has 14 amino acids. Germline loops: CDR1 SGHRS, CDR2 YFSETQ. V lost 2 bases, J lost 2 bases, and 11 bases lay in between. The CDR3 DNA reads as TGCGCCAGCAGCTTCGAGGGAGGAGCCTACGAGCAGTACTTC. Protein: CASSFEGGAYEQYF.

This CDR3 reads CATIREILNTGELFF. The CDR3 bases are TGTGCCACCATTCGAGAGATTCTCAACACCGGGGAGCTGTTTTTT. This sequence joins TRBV2 and TRBJ2-2; D unclear. Trimming removed 10 bases at V and 2 bases at J, with 17 bases between. Germline CDR1 reads SNHLY; CDR2 reads FYNNEI. This CDR3 contains 15 residues.

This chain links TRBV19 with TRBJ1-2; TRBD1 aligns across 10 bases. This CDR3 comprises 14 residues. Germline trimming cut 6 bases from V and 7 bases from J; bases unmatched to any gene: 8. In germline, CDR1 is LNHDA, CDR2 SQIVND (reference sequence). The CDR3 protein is CASRDDRGLRGYTF. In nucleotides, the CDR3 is TGTGCCAGTAGAGATGACAGGGGGCTTCGTGGCTACACCTTC.

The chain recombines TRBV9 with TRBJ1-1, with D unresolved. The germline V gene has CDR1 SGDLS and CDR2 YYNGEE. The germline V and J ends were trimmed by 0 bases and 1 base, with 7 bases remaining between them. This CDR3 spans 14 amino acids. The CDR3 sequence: CASSVGTGNTEAFF. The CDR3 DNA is TGTGCCAGCAGCGTAGGAACGGGGAACACTGAAGCTTTCTTT.

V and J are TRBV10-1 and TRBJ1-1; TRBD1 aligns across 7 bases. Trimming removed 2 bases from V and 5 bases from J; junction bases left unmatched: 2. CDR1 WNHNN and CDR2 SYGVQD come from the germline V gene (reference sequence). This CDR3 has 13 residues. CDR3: CASSEIRGTEAFF. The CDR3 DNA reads TGCGCCAGCAGTGAGATCAGGGGGACTGAAGCTTTCTTT.

The CDR3, as DNA: TGTGCCTGGAGTGTCAGGCTAGCGGGAGTCTATGAGCAGTTCTTC. Its translation: CAWSVRLAGVYEQFF. This sequence joins TRBV30 and TRBJ2-1; 10 bases match TRBD2. In germline, CDR1 is GTSNPN, CDR2 SVGIG (reference sequence). The CDR3 is 15 residues long. J lost 8 bases, V lost 0 bases, and 7 bases had no gene match.

The CDR3: CASSTETGLRDQPQHF. CDR3 in DNA: TGTGCCAGCAGCACGGAAACAGGGTTAAGGGATCAGCCCCAGCATTTT. The gene calls are TRBV7-2 and TRBJ1-5, with D perhaps TRBD1 (6 bases). Per the germline V gene, CDR1 is SGHTA and CDR2 is FQGNSA. This CDR3 comprises 16 residues. V was clipped by 5 bases and J by 5 bases, with 19 bases between them. Supplemented by reference TRBV7-2 and TRBJ1-5, the full variable domain reads GAGVSQSPSNKVTEKGKDVELRCDPISGHTALYWYRQSLGQGLEFLIYFQGNSAPDKSGLPSDRFSAERTGGSVSTLTIQRTQQEDSAVYLCASSTETGLRDQPQHFGDGTRLSIL.

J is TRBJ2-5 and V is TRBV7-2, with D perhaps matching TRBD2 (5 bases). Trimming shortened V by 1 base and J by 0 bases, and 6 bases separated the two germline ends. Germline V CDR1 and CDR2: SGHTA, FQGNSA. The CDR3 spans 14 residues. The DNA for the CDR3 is TGTGCCAGCAGCTTAGGCGGGTACCAAGAGACCCAGTACTTC. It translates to CASSLGGYQETQYF.